This entry lists 16 T cell receptor beta chains sequenced from one sample in a study of patients and donors after allogeneic stem cell transplantation. TCRdb re-analysed the RT-PCR reads in MiXCR, keeping a single row per CDR3 protein. The sample consists of roughly 940,000 distinct CDR3 sequences, 18% of them appearing once. Sequencing was carried out using blood, either unsorted or a sorted T cell fraction (not recorded which). The source of these receptors is a human donor who was either an allogeneic HSCT recipient or a stem cell or donor lymphocyte infusion donor (not recorded which). It is not recorded whose cells these are; they may come from a transplant donor.

This chain connects TRBV6-5 to TRBJ1-1; maybe TRBD1 (5 bases). There are 14 residues in the CDR3. Germline V CDR1 and CDR2: MNHEY, SVGAGI. Between the trimmed V and J ends, which lost 0 bases and 6 bases, there was a span of 11 bases. CDR3 sequence (DNA): TGTGCCAGCAGTTACTCGTTTCAGGGTGCTGAAGCTTTCTTT. Its translation: CASSYSFQGAEAFF.

The chain couples TRBV7-9 to TRBJ2-1; the D gene is possibly TRBD1 (6 bases). With 5 bases removed from V and 7 bases from J, the gap between germline ends came to 21 bases. The V gene's germline CDR1 is SEHNR and CDR2 FQNEAQ (reference sequence). CDR3 length: 16 amino acids. The CDR3 bases are TGTGCCAGCAGCCACCTGACAGGAATGGGTGGGAATGAGCAGTTCTTC. Amino acids: CASSHLTGMGGNEQFF.

CDR3 sequence (DNA): TGTGCCAGCAGTTACGGGCAGGGGGACGAGCAGTACTTC. This sequence encodes CASSYGQGDEQYF. This rearrangement joins TRBV6-5 to TRBJ2-7, with TRBD1 identical over 7 bases. V lost 2 bases, J lost 5 bases, and 3 bases stayed unmatched. This CDR3 has 13 amino acids. CDR1 and CDR2 (germline): MNHEY, SVGAGI.

V and J are TRBV3-1 and TRBJ1-2; no definite D call. Germline values: CDR1 LGHDT, CDR2 YNNKEL (reference sequence). Between the trimmed V and J ends, which lost 3 bases and 7 bases, there was a span of 9 bases. The CDR3 is 12 amino acids. CDR3 region: CASSQGSSGYTF. The CDR3 nucleotides are TGTGCCAGCAGCCAGGGGAGCAGTGGCTACACCTTC.

The rearrangement links TRBV5-6 to TRBJ2-4; weak D call: TRBD2 (6 bases). The germline gives CDR1 SGHDT, CDR2 YYEEEE. V shed 0 bases and J shed 8 bases, with 9 bases lying between them. The CDR3 spans 13 residues. The CDR3 sequence: CASSLGASDIQYF. The CDR3 nucleotides read TGTGCCAGCAGCTTGGGGGCTAGCGACATTCAGTACTTC.

In its sample, this clonotype was seen a few times. As DNA, the CDR3 is TGTGCCAGCAGCTTGATTGGGTCTGGCAATCAGCCCCAGCATTTT. Residues: CASSLIGSGNQPQHF. V usage is TRBV5-6 and J usage is TRBJ1-5, with D unresolved. Germline V gives CDR1 SGHDT, CDR2 YYEEEE. The V end was cut by 1 base, the J end by 2 bases, with 10 bases between. The CDR3 spans 15 residues.

This clonotype has only a few counts. The genes are TRBV4-2 and TRBJ2-2; 8 bases fit TRBD2. CDR1 and CDR2 (germline): LGHNA, YNFKEQ. Losses at the gene ends were 1 base for V and 5 bases for J; bases not matched to a gene: 3. This CDR3 has 15 amino acids. The CDR3 here is CASSQAGGGTGELFF. CDR3 DNA sequence: TGTGCCAGCAGCCAAGCCGGGGGGGGTACCGGGGAGCTGTTTTTT.

Many counts were recorded for this clonotype. The CDR3 protein is CATSRRGTTNEKLFF. CDR3 in DNA: TGTGCCACCAGCAGACGGGGAACAACTAATGAAAAACTGTTTTTT. V gene TRBV15 combines with J gene TRBJ1-4; D is unresolved. The CDR3 spans 15 residues. V dropped 2 bases and J dropped 0 bases, with 7 bases sitting between them. Germline CDR1 LNHNV, CDR2 YYDKDF (reference sequence).

The chain couples TRBV18 to TRBJ2-1, with 8 bases identical to TRBD2. The trim removed 1 base at V and 9 bases at J, leaving 17 bases unmatched. Per the germline V gene, CDR1 is KGHSH and CDR2 is LQKENI. The CDR3 covers 18 residues. This CDR3 is CASSPQETGPLAGGEQFF. The CDR3 DNA is TGTGCCAGCTCACCACAGGAGACAGGACCGCTAGCGGGCGGTGAGCAGTTCTTC.

In its sample, this clonotype was seen a few times. The CDR3 coding sequence is TGTGCCAGCAGCTACTCCGGGACAGGGTATAGCACAGATACGCAGTATTTT. Amino acid sequence: CASSYSGTGYSTDTQYF. V and J are TRBV12-3 or TRBV12-4 and TRBJ2-3; 9 bases align to TRBD1. V lost 6 bases and J lost 0; bases outside the gene matches: 10. CDR3 length equals 17 residues.

This CDR3 reads CAWSVSPGLGGYGEQFF. The CDR3 DNA follows: TGTGCCTGGAGTGTATCCCCTGGCTTGGGGGGTTATGGTGAGCAGTTCTTC. The gene calls are TRBV30 and TRBJ2-1; perhaps TRBD2 as D (6 bases). V shed 0 bases and J shed 9 bases, with 24 bases lying between them. The CDR3 consists of 17 residues. The germline V gene has CDR1 GTSNPN and CDR2 SVGIG (reference sequence). Drawing the rest from reference TRBV30 and TRBJ2-1, the complete variable domain is SQTIHQWPATLVQPVGSPLSLECTVEGTSNPNLYWYRQAAGRGLQLLFYSVGIGQISSEVPQNLSASRPQDRQFILSSKKLLLSDSGFYLCAWSVSPGLGGYGEQFFGPGTRLTVL.

CDR3 region: CASSPSRGRQPQHF. The CDR3 DNA sequence: TGTGCCAGCAGCCCAAGCAGGGGTCGTCAGCCCCAGCATTTT. The genes are TRBV7-2 and TRBJ1-5; D may be TRBD1 (6 bases). Per the germline V gene, CDR1 is SGHTA and CDR2 is FQGNSA. This CDR3 is 14 amino acids long. The V and J ends lost 5 bases and 6 bases respectively, with 14 bases between them.

The chain is built from TRBV4-2 and TRBJ2-2; D is undetermined. Trimming stripped 1 base from V and 4 bases from J, with 7 bases between. This CDR3 comprises 14 residues. In germline, CDR1 is LGHNA, CDR2 YNFKEQ. CDR3: CASSQALGTGELFF. CDR3 in DNA: TGTGCCAGCAGCCAAGCTCTAGGCACCGGGGAGCTGTTTTTT.

This clonotype came up a few times. The gene calls are TRBV7-9 and TRBJ1-1, with a tentative D call TRBD1 (6 bases). Germline-derived CDR1 and CDR2 are SEHNR and FQNEAQ (reference sequence). There are 15 residues in the CDR3. The V gene lost 5 bases and the J gene lost 1 base, with 14 bases spanning the gap. The CDR3 here is CASSLQRQENTEAFF. The CDR3, as DNA: TGTGCCAGCAGCCTACAAAGACAGGAGAACACTGAAGCTTTCTTT.

This clonotype was detected a few times. The J gene is TRBJ2-4, the V gene TRBV20-1; D uncertain. Trimming took off 2 bases at V and 5 bases at J, with 4 bases between the two ends. The CDR3 totals 11 residues. Germline loops: CDR1 DFQATT, CDR2 SNEGSKA (reference sequence). The CDR3 sequence: CSARLENIQYF. The CDR3 DNA is TGCAGTGCTAGATTGGAAAACATTCAGTACTTC.

This chain uses TRBV20-1 with TRBJ2-1; D unresolved. The CDR3 loop spans 12 amino acids. Per the germline V gene, CDR1 is DFQATT and CDR2 is SNEGSKA (reference sequence). Trimming stripped 1 base from V and 7 bases from J, with 8 bases between. This CDR3 is CSARGRSNEQFF. DNA of the CDR3: TGCAGTGCTAGAGGGCGGTCTAATGAGCAGTTCTTC.